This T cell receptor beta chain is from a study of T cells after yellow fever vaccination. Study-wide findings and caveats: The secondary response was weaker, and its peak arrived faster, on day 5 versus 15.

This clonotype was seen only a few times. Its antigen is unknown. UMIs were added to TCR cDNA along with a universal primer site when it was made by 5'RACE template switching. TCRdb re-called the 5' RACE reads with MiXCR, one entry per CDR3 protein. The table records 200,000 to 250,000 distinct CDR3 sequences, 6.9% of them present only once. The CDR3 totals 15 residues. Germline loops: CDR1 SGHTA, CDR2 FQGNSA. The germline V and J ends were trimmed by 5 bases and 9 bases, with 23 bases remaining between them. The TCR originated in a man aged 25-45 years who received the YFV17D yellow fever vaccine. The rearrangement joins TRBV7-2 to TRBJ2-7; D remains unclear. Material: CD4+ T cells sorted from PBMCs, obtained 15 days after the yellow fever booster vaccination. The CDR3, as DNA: TGTGCCAGCAGCCTTGACGGCGTGGAGTTATTGTGGCAGTACTTC. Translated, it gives CASSLDGVELLWQYF.